The 23 T cell receptor beta chains presented below share a single source sample, sequenced in a study of T cell responses to AZD1222 COVID-19 vaccine. Only in-frame clones appear in the TCRdb table, and some are missing; sequencing was by immunoSEQ multiplex PCR. The table shows roughly 80,000 clones, with more than 75% occurring only once. Sequences were derived from peripheral blood, sampled on day 0 of MenACWY control vaccination. These receptor sequences come from an adult in good health.

J is TRBJ2-1 and V is TRBV27; D ambiguous. Trimming left V 8 bases short and J 5 bases short, with 10 bases between. Germline CDR1 and CDR2: MNHEY and SMNVEV (reference sequence). This CDR3 contains 12 residues. As DNA, the CDR3 is TGTGCCAGCCTAGGACCAGACAATGAGCAGTTCTTC. This encodes CASLGPDNEQFF.

The chain carries TRBV10-2 and TRBJ2-3, with TRBD2 identical over 9 bases. The CDR3 totals 16 residues. CDR1 is WSHSY, CDR2 SAAADI, per germline. V trimming: 6 bases; J trimming: 2 bases; junction bases outside the gene matches: 9. In DNA, the CDR3 is TGCGCCAGCAGGAGTGAGACTAGCGGATCCACAGATACGCAGTATTTT. Amino acid sequence: CASRSETSGSTDTQYF.

J is TRBJ1-5 and V is TRBV6-2 or TRBV6-3, with D tentatively TRBD1 (5 bases). Trimming removed 5 bases at V and 7 bases at J, with 21 bases between. CDR1 is MNHEY and CDR2 is SVGEGT in the germline V gene. The CDR3 runs 16 residues. CDR3 coding DNA: TGTGCCAGCAGTCGCCGGGGGTTCTCAGATTTCCAGCCCCAGCATTTT. Translating gives CASSRRGFSDFQPQHF.

The V gene is TRBV28, the J gene TRBJ1-4; D ambiguous. Germline CDR1 MDHEN, CDR2 SYDVKM. The CDR3 is 14 residues long. Trimming pared 0 bases from V and 8 bases from J, leaving 10 bases between. The CDR3 reads CASSLWDVDEKLFF. The CDR3 nucleotides read TGTGCCAGCAGTTTATGGGACGTGGACGAAAAACTGTTTTTT.

This chain connects TRBV7-8 to TRBJ1-3, with D hard to call. CDR3 length equals 19 residues. V lost 1 base and J lost 1, with 20 bases in between. In germline, CDR1 is SGHVS, CDR2 FQNEAQ. CDR3 DNA sequence: TGTGCCAGCAGCTTAGTTCTAATTCCGGGATCCGGGTCTGGAAACACCATATATTTT. This encodes CASSLVLIPGSGSGNTIYF.

The chain is built from TRBV30 and TRBJ2-1, with a weak D call TRBD2 (5 bases). This CDR3 spans 13 amino acids. In germline, CDR1 is GTSNPN, CDR2 SVGIG (reference sequence). Trimming took 5 bases from V and 0 from J, leaving 8 bases between them. The CDR3: CAWPRDSYNEQFF. In DNA, the CDR3 is TGTGCCTGGCCCCGGGACTCCTACAATGAGCAGTTCTTC.

The chain combines TRBV11-2 with TRBJ1-2; the match to TRBD1 covers 7 bases. The germline V gene encodes CDR1 SGHAT and CDR2 FQNNGV. The CDR3 consists of 13 residues. V lost 5 bases, J lost 4 bases, and 4 bases stayed unmatched. CDR3 nucleotide sequence: TGTGCCAGCAGCCCAGACAGGGTCTATGGCTACACCTTC. This sequence encodes CASSPDRVYGYTF.

V is TRBV7-9 and J is TRBJ2-3; the match to TRBD2 covers 7 bases. Germline CDR1 SEHNR, CDR2 FQNEAQ (reference sequence). Trimming cost V 4 bases and J 0 bases; bases outside gene matches: 10. The CDR3 runs 17 residues. CDR3 in amino acids: CASSYPTSGDSTDTQYF. CDR3 DNA sequence: TGTGCCAGCAGCTACCCAACCAGCGGGGATAGCACAGATACGCAGTATTTT.

The gene calls are TRBV4-1 and TRBJ1-2, with 7 bases matching TRBD1. The CDR3 loop spans 16 amino acids. Per the germline V gene, CDR1 is MGHRA and CDR2 is YSYEKL. V shed 1 base and J 5 bases; nucleotides not matched to a gene: 10. CDR3 in DNA: TGCGCCAGCAGCCAAGGTGGTGAAGGGGGCGCATATGGCTACACCTTC. This translates into CASSQGGEGGAYGYTF.

Here the CDR3 DNA reads TGTGCCAGCAGCTTTCGTCAGCTGCTGGGCGAGCAGTACTTC. Translated, it gives CASSFRQLLGEQYF. V and J are TRBV5-6 and TRBJ2-7, with D uncertain. The CDR3 totals 14 residues. The V end was cut by 2 bases, the J end by 6 bases, with 15 bases between. Germline V gives CDR1 SGHDT, CDR2 YYEEEE.

A single count supports this clone. The V call is TRBV6-5, the J call TRBJ1-1, with TRBD1 as a possible D gene (5 bases). Germline assignment: CDR1 MNHEY and CDR2 SVGAGI. The CDR3 sequence is 15 residues long. V was clipped by 7 bases and J by 1 base, with 16 bases between them. The CDR3 DNA is TGTGCCAGCACCCCGGGGGGTGCTCCGAACACTGAAGCTTTCTTT. This translates into CASTPGGAPNTEAFF.

This clone appeared a single time. The rearrangement uses TRBV27 and TRBJ2-7, with D perhaps being TRBD1 or TRBD2 (5 bases each). Trimming shortened V by 5 bases and J by 0 bases, and 14 bases separated the two germline ends. The germline V gene has CDR1 MNHEY and CDR2 SMNVEV (reference sequence). This CDR3 region has 15 residues. The CDR3 bases are TGTGCCAGCAGTCACCGGGACCAGAGCTCCTACGAGCAGTACTTC. This codes for CASSHRDQSSYEQYF.

The chain combines TRBV7-2 with TRBJ2-3; 14 bases line up with TRBD2. V lost 3 bases to trimming and J lost 5 bases; unmatched junction nucleotides: 4. CDR1 and CDR2 from the germline V gene are SGHTA and FQGNSA. The CDR3 is made up of 16 amino acids. This CDR3 is CASSLRLAGGRDTQYF. Here the CDR3 DNA reads TGTGCCAGCAGCTTGAGACTAGCGGGAGGGAGAGATACGCAGTATTTT. The full variable domain, with the rest looked up from reference TRBV7-2 and TRBJ2-3, is GAGVSQSPSNKVTEKGKDVELRCDPISGHTALYWYRQSLGQGLEFLIYFQGNSAPDKSGLPSDRFSAERTGGSVSTLTIQRTQQEDSAVYLCASSLRLAGGRDTQYFGPGTRLTVL.

The chain uses TRBV11-1 and TRBJ2-3; D may correspond to TRBD1 or TRBD2 (5 bases each). The V end lost 5 bases, the J end lost 2 bases, and 14 bases lay between the germline ends. The CDR3 runs 15 residues. The germline CDR1 and CDR2 sequences are SGHAT and FQDESV (reference sequence). The CDR3 loop reads CASSPTRGVTDTQYF. The CDR3 DNA is TGTGCCAGCAGCCCCACGAGGGGAGTCACAGATACGCAGTATTTT.

V gene TRBV4-1 combines with J gene TRBJ1-5; 10 bases are shared with TRBD1. Per germline, CDR1 MGHRA and CDR2 YSYEKL. This CDR3 spans 16 amino acids. Trimming at V came to 1 base and at J to 4 bases, leaving 4 bases not matched to a gene. The chain's CDR3 is CASSQGPGQGNQPQHF. CDR3 DNA: TGCGCCAGCAGCCAAGGTCCGGGACAGGGGAATCAGCCCCAGCATTTT.

The rearrangement joins TRBV5-8 to TRBJ2-7, with 7 bases aligning to TRBD1. Looked up from germline, CDR1 is SGHTS and CDR2 is YDEGEE. V lost 1 base and J lost 7; bases outside the gene matches: 5. The CDR3 runs 13 residues. CDR3 loop: CASSLSRDREQYF. The CDR3, as DNA: TGTGCCAGCAGCTTGTCCCGGGACAGAGAGCAGTACTTC.

The rearrangement links TRBV30 to TRBJ1-2; TRBD1 aligns across 7 bases. Trimming removed 4 bases from V and 6 bases from J; junction bases left unmatched: 5. CDR3 length: 12 amino acids. CDR1 is GTSNPN, CDR2 SVGIG, per germline (reference sequence). Here the CDR3 reads CAWIDQGDGYTF. CDR3 in DNA: TGTGCCTGGATAGATCAGGGGGATGGCTACACCTTC.

The chain links TRBV7-2 to TRBJ1-5; D gene uncertain. The CDR3 has 15 amino acids. Germline V lookup: CDR1 SGHTA, CDR2 FQGNSA. Trimming took off 2 bases at V and 7 bases at J, with 15 bases between the two ends. The CDR3 DNA reads as TGTGCCAGCAGCTTAACCCGCCGCGCAGGACAGCCCCAGCATTTT. It is translated as CASSLTRRAGQPQHF.

The chain links TRBV7-9 to TRBJ2-7, with D unresolved. This CDR3 comprises 13 residues. V gave up 2 bases and J gave up 0 bases, with 5 bases separating them. Per the germline V gene, CDR1 is SEHNR and CDR2 is FQNEAQ (reference sequence). CDR3 in DNA: TGTGCCAGCAGCTTAAAGAGCTCCTACGAGCAGTACTTC. It codes for CASSLKSSYEQYF.

This chain links TRBV28 with TRBJ2-5; no definite D call. The CDR3 is made up of 10 amino acids. Deletions cut 4 bases from V and 5 bases from J, with 2 bases between. Germline V CDR1 and CDR2: MDHEN, SYDVKM. CDR3 residues: CASSSETQYF. The CDR3, as DNA: TGTGCCAGCAGTTCGGAGACCCAGTACTTC.

This chain connects TRBV2 to TRBJ2-2, with unresolved D. CDR1 is SNHLY, CDR2 FYNNEI, per germline. This CDR3 comprises 12 residues. V was clipped by 4 bases and J by 7 bases, with 7 bases between them. The CDR3 sequence: CASSVDGGELFF. The CDR3 nucleotides are TGTGCCAGCAGTGTGGACGGCGGGGAGCTGTTTTTT.

The chain is built from TRBV27 and TRBJ2-5; D is perhaps TRBD1 or TRBD2 (5 bases each). CDR1 is MNHEY, CDR2 SMNVEV, per germline (reference sequence). The CDR3 has 16 residues. Trimming took off 7 bases at V and 1 base at J, with 19 bases between the two ends. CDR3 loop: CASTLTGRPTQETQYF. DNA for the CDR3: TGTGCCAGCACCCTGACGGGGCGCCCCACCCAAGAGACCCAGTACTTC.

This chain links TRBV6-6 with TRBJ2-7; tentatively, D is TRBD1 (6 bases). V lost 8 bases to trimming and J lost 2 bases, with 10 bases between them. Germline lookup yields CDR1 MNHNY and CDR2 SVGAGI (reference sequence). This CDR3 contains 12 residues. CDR3 amino acids: CASGTQPYEQYF. The CDR3 DNA reads as TGTGCCAGCGGGACACAACCCTACGAGCAGTACTTC.